What follows are 26 T cell receptor beta chains derived from one specimen sequenced in a study of sequential checkpoint blockade in melanoma. Indicated treatment: randomized to nivolumab then ipilimumab (arm A) or the reverse (arm B). Profiling relied on immunoSEQ multiplex PCR, and the TCRdb table lists in-frame clones only, not all of them. This sample has roughly 16,000 clones, with around 70% found just once. The source material was CD8+ T cells sorted from blood (inferred from file names), sampled from a patient given nivolumab and ipilimumab in sequence. Receptor source: a human donor with melanoma.

This clone turned up a few times. J is TRBJ1-2 and V is TRBV6-1, with TRBD1 matching over 7 bases. Germline values: CDR1 MNHNS, CDR2 SASEGT. Germline trimming cut 8 bases from V and 6 bases from J; bases unmatched to any gene: 3. The CDR3 length is 11 residues. The CDR3 here is CASQGENGYTF. The CDR3 nucleotides are TGTGCCAGCCAGGGGGAGAATGGCTACACCTTC.

This chain links TRBV9 with TRBJ2-3; 9 bases match TRBD1. The CDR3 spans 15 residues. Trimming took 4 bases from V and 9 from J; bases not matched to a gene: 12. Germline CDR1 reads SGDLS; CDR2 reads YYNGEE. The CDR3 nucleotides read TGTGCCAGCAGCCCCCCGGACAGGGGACTACGAACGCAGTATTTT. It codes for CASSPPDRGLRTQYF.

J is TRBJ1-3 and V is TRBV6-5; maybe TRBD1 (6 bases). CDR1 MNHEY and CDR2 SVGAGI come from the germline V gene. The CDR3 extends over 14 amino acids. The V gene lost 4 bases and the J gene lost 0 bases, with 7 bases spanning the gap. CDR3 region: CASSWTVSGNTIYF. The CDR3 DNA is TGTGCCAGCAGTTGGACAGTCTCTGGAAACACCATATATTTT.

The chain uses TRBV27 and TRBJ1-6; D unclear. The CDR3 spans 11 residues. The germline gives CDR1 MNHEY, CDR2 SMNVEV (reference sequence). Trimming removed 4 bases from V and 9 bases from J, with 4 bases in between. The CDR3 is CASSSGSPLHF. The CDR3 DNA sequence: TGTGCCAGCAGTTCGGGTTCACCCCTCCACTTT.

The genes are TRBV6-6 and TRBJ2-3; TRBD2 aligns across 13 bases. The CDR3 consists of 15 residues. V dropped 5 bases and J dropped 4; count of bases not matched to a gene: 3. CDR1 MNHNY and CDR2 SVGAGI come from the germline V gene (reference sequence). The CDR3 nucleotides are TGTGCCAGCAGTCCTACTAGCGGGGGGGCAGATACGCAGTATTTT. It encodes CASSPTSGGADTQYF.

This chain connects TRBV5-4 to TRBJ2-2; 8 positions agree with TRBD1. CDR1 and CDR2 (germline): SGHNT, YYREEE (reference sequence). The V segment lost 0 bases and the J segment 3 bases; nucleotides outside the gene matches: 1. CDR3 length equals 15 residues. The CDR3 loop reads CASSLVQGDTGELFF. DNA of the CDR3: TGTGCCAGCAGCTTGGTACAGGGGGACACCGGGGAGCTGTTTTTT.

This clone has just a few counts. V and J are TRBV13 and TRBJ2-2, with D possibly matching TRBD1 (5 bases). CDR3 length: 15 residues. V lost 0 bases and J lost 8, with 13 bases in between. Germline V gene data show CDR1 as PRHDT and CDR2 as FYEKMQ (reference sequence). Here the CDR3 DNA reads TGTGCCAGCAGCTTAGGCCAGGGAAGAACGGGGGAGCTGTTTTTT. It encodes CASSLGQGRTGELFF.

This clone has more than one count but fewer than ten. This chain uses TRBV9 with TRBJ2-7; TRBD2 aligns across 10 bases. Trimming cost V 4 bases and J 3 bases; bases outside gene matches: 7. This CDR3 spans 15 amino acids. CDR1 is SGDLS, CDR2 YYNGEE, per germline. CDR3 sequence reads: CASSPSGRDDYEQYF. The DNA for the CDR3 is TGTGCCAGCAGCCCCAGCGGGAGGGACGACTACGAGCAGTACTTC.

The chain employs TRBV7-3 and TRBJ2-3; weak D call: TRBD1 (5 bases). Germline V gene lookup returns CDR1 SGHTA and CDR2 FQGTGA. Trimming removed 1 base at V and 0 bases at J, with 11 bases between. The CDR3 has 16 residues. The CDR3 region is CASSLRQGGSTDTQYF. In DNA form, the CDR3 reads TGTGCCAGCAGCTTAAGGCAGGGTGGTAGCACAGATACGCAGTATTTT.

The rearrangement links TRBV2 to TRBJ2-7; D may be TRBD1 (5 bases). Germline V gene data show CDR1 as SNHLY and CDR2 as FYNNEI. The length of the CDR3 is 14 residues. The germline V and J ends were trimmed by 9 bases and 2 bases, with 17 bases remaining between them. CDR3 sequence (DNA): TGTGCCAGTTGGAAGGGTTCAGGGCCCTACGAGCAGTACTTC. Its translation: CASWKGSGPYEQYF. The variable domain in full, with the rest retrieved from reference TRBV2 and TRBJ2-7, is EPEVTQTPSHQVTQMGQEVILRCVPISNHLYFYWYRQILGQKVEFLVSFYNNEISEKSEIFDDQFSVERPDGSNFTLKIRSTKLEDSAMYFCASWKGSGPYEQYFGPGTRLTVT.

This clone was detected once. The chain joins TRBV11-2 to TRBJ2-3; the D gene is possibly TRBD2 (5 bases). Germline V gene sequence: CDR1 SGHAT, CDR2 FQNNGV. V was clipped by 1 base and J by 2 bases, with 7 bases between them. This CDR3 is built from 14 residues. The CDR3 sequence: CASSLAGVTDTQYF. Written as DNA, the CDR3 is TGTGCCAGCAGCTTAGCCGGGGTCACAGATACGCAGTATTTT.

This clone has just a few counts. V usage is TRBV7-3 and J usage is TRBJ1-5, with no clear D. CDR1 is SGHTA and CDR2 is FQGTGA in the germline V gene. Between the trimmed V and J ends, which lost 6 bases and 3 bases, there was a span of 12 bases. CDR3 size: 14 residues. The CDR3 DNA reads TGTGCCAGCAGGGGTTTCGGGAACAATCAGCCCCAGCATTTT. Translation: CASRGFGNNQPQHF.

V gene TRBV7-9 combines with J gene TRBJ2-1; 11 positions match TRBD1. V gave up 5 bases and J gave up 9 bases; unmatched junction bases: 9. The CDR3 is 15 residues long. CDR1 is SEHNR, CDR2 FQNEAQ, per germline (reference sequence). This chain's CDR3 is CASSRPGQGEIEQFF. The CDR3, as DNA: TGTGCCAGCAGCCGGCCGGGACAGGGGGAAATTGAGCAGTTCTTC. Based on the CDR3 plus reference TRBV7-9 and TRBJ2-1, the full variable domain is DTGVSQNPRHKITKRGQNVTFRCDPISEHNRLYWYRQTLGQGPEFLTYFQNEAQLEKSRLLSDRFSAERPKGSFSTLEIQRTEQGDSAMYLCASSRPGQGEIEQFFGPGTRLTVL.

A few counts support this clone. This chain connects TRBV5-6 to TRBJ2-3, with D possibly being TRBD2 (5 bases). The CDR3 spans 16 residues. V shed 2 bases and J shed 3 bases, with 16 bases lying between them. The germline V gene has CDR1 SGHDT and CDR2 YYEEEE. Here the CDR3 DNA reads TGTGCCAGCAGCTTCCTTCCAGCCGCGGGTACAGATACGCAGTATTTT. Residues: CASSFLPAAGTDTQYF.

The rearrangement joins TRBV6-4 to TRBJ2-2; D perhaps matches TRBD1 (6 bases). Germline V gives CDR1 MRHNA, CDR2 SNTAGT. Trimming cost V 2 bases and J 4 bases, with 11 bases left between them. CDR3 length: 15 residues. The CDR3 bases are TGTGCCAGCAGTGACAGTACAGGGCCCACCGGGGAGCTGTTTTTT. Translation: CASSDSTGPTGELFF.

This chain connects TRBV5-6 to TRBJ2-3, with a possible D match to TRBD2 (6 bases). The CDR3 loop spans 16 amino acids. Germline CDR1 SGHDT, CDR2 YYEEEE. Trimming shortened V by 0 bases and J by 6 bases, and 17 bases separated the two germline ends. The CDR3 region has the DNA TGTGCCAGCAGCTTGGCCCTACGGGGAGGTGCGGATACGCAGTATTTT. Encoded protein: CASSLALRGGADTQYF.

This clone was seen once. The genes are TRBV19 and TRBJ2-3; possibly TRBD1 for D (5 bases). With 7 bases removed from V and 2 bases from J, the gap between germline ends came to 19 bases. From germline, CDR1 is LNHDA and CDR2 SQIVND (reference sequence). CDR3 length: 16 residues. The CDR3 loop reads CASTVWGQSPTDTQYF. CDR3 bases: TGTGCCAGTACAGTCTGGGGCCAAAGCCCCACAGATACGCAGTATTTT.

This chain joins TRBV7-7 and TRBJ1-5; D remains ambiguous. The V end lost 1 base, the J end lost 2 bases, and 15 bases lay between the germline ends. Germline lookup yields CDR1 SSHAT and CDR2 FNYEAQ (reference sequence). The CDR3 spans 17 residues. The CDR3 here is CASSLVLGRDRNQPQHF. The CDR3 nucleotides are TGTGCCAGCAGCTTAGTCCTGGGGAGAGATCGCAATCAGCCCCAGCATTTT.

This sequence joins TRBV6-6 and TRBJ2-5; the match to TRBD1 covers 7 bases. Per germline, CDR1 MNHNY and CDR2 SVGAGI (reference sequence). Losses at the gene ends were 4 bases for V and 5 bases for J; bases not matched to a gene: 7. The CDR3 spans 14 residues. The CDR3: CASSSRQGWETQYF. In nucleotides, the CDR3 is TGTGCCAGCAGTTCCCGACAGGGCTGGGAGACCCAGTACTTC.

A few counts support this clone. The chain carries TRBV7-8 and TRBJ2-1, with D possibly matching TRBD2 (7 bases). CDR1 and CDR2 (germline): SGHVS, FQNEAQ. The CDR3 has 16 amino acids. Deletions cut 5 bases from V and 2 bases from J, with 16 bases between. The CDR3 DNA sequence: TGTGCCAGCAGCCCCTTCCGGGGGGCCACCTACAATGAGCAGTTCTTC. It yields the protein CASSPFRGATYNEQFF.

As concerns this clone: Compared with germline, one end of the junction differs, possibly owing to a read error. The chain employs TRBV9 and TRBJ1-2; 9 bases agree with TRBD1. The germline CDR1 and CDR2 sequences are SGDLS and YYNGEE. The CDR3 extends over 13 amino acids. CDR3 region: CASSVDGTGSESF. The DNA for the CDR3 is TGTGCCAGCAGCGTGGATGGGACAGGGTCTGAGAGCTTC.

In this sample, this clone turned up a few times. The rearrangement joins TRBV5-1 to TRBJ2-3, with TRBD2 matching 10 bases. Looked up from germline, CDR1 is SGHRS and CDR2 is YFSETQ. The CDR3 consists of 21 residues. The V segment lost 2 bases and the J segment 2 bases; nucleotides outside the gene matches: 20. The CDR3 loop reads CASSLGFVSGTSVYATDTQYF. CDR3 DNA sequence: TGCGCCAGCAGCTTAGGTTTTGTTTCCGGGACTAGCGTATATGCCACAGATACGCAGTATTTT.

The chain recombines TRBV10-2 with TRBJ2-3; 12 nucleotides agree with TRBD2. CDR1 is WSHSY, CDR2 SAAADI, per germline. The V gene end was trimmed by 5 bases and the J gene end by 5 bases; junction bases not matched to a gene: 2. The CDR3 contains 14 residues. The CDR3 region is CASSWTSGVDTQYF. The CDR3 DNA reads as TGCGCCAGCAGTTGGACTAGCGGGGTAGATACGCAGTATTTT.

Notes on this clone: An end of the junction does not agree with germline; a read error may underlie this. This chain uses TRBV5-1 with TRBJ2-5; TRBD1 matches 7 bases. Per the germline V gene, CDR1 is SGHRS and CDR2 is YFSETQ. CDR3 size: 13 residues. DNA of the CDR3: TGTGCCAGCAGCTGGACAGGACAAGAGACCCAGTACTTC. Translation gives CASSWTGQETQYF.

V usage is TRBV4-1 and J usage is TRBJ2-1; TRBD1 might be the D (6 bases). The germline V gene encodes CDR1 MGHRA and CDR2 YSYEKL. V shed 6 bases and J shed 7 bases, with 10 bases lying between them. The CDR3 covers 12 residues. Here the CDR3 reads CASRSRGNEQFF. The CDR3 nucleotides read TGCGCCAGCAGGAGTAGGGGGAATGAGCAGTTCTTC.

A few counts support this clone. The chain joins TRBV5-4 to TRBJ2-6; 12 positions match TRBD1. CDR1 is SGHNT, CDR2 YYREEE, per germline (reference sequence). This CDR3 comprises 19 residues. J gave up 4 bases and V 0 bases, and 8 bases lay outside the gene matches. The CDR3 is CASSLAGGQGAPGANVLTF. CDR3 DNA sequence: TGTGCCAGCAGCTTGGCCGGGGGACAGGGGGCGCCGGGGGCCAACGTCCTGACTTTC.